The source of this T cell receptor beta chain is a study of T-cell memory formation after mild COVID-19 (dated by TCRdb to the early 2020s). Looking at the study overall: Most TCR sequence clusters were specific to one of the two donors. The cohort was made up of two young adult volunteers, one female and one male, who were previously healthy. Longitudinal TCRalpha and TCRbeta repertoire sequencing tracked T-cell clones expanding and contracting after mild COVID-19 in a couple of donors.

Turning to this clonotype: Its antigen is currently not known. Qualities for individual bases were not recorded, and no much larger clone is one base off.

Unmatched junction bases come to 4, with V trimmed by 0 bases and J by 4 bases. From the germline V gene, CDR1 is MGHRA and CDR2 is YSYEKL. From its cysteine to its phenylalanine, the CDR3 spans 16 amino acids. Only CDR3 DNA remains: 48 bases, in frame from the first base. Ficoll-Paque density gradient centrifugation was used to isolate PBMCs. This sample was sequenced with an Illumina NovaSeq 6000. Using 5'RACE with constant-segment primers, TCRalpha and TCRbeta cDNA libraries were constructed, with sample barcodes and unique molecular identifiers added in the process. RNA was extracted from every sample with Trizol reagent. The libraries were amplified in two PCR steps, and the second step added a second sample barcode and Illumina TruSeq adapters. Sequencing of the libraries was done on an Illumina NovaSeq, producing 2 x 150 bp paired-end reads. The original pipeline was this. Reads were demultiplexed and collapsed into UMI-guided consensus sequences with migec v1.2.7. With mixcr v2.1.11, UMI consensuses were aligned to TRA and TRB V and J templates and assembled into clonotypes. A clonotype was counted as expanded or contracted only if both edgeR and NoisET called the change significant, with noise models trained on biological replicates. edgeR calls used a false discovery rate-adjusted p below 0.01 and a log2 fold-change threshold of 1. As an exploratory analysis of dynamics, max-normalized trajectories of the 1000 most abundant clonotypes were examined with PCA combined with hierarchical clustering. Separately sequenced CD4+ and CD8+ repertoires were used to assign a CD4 or CD8 phenotype to each responding clone. TCRdb reran the public reads through fastp at Q25 and MiXCR, keeping productive beta chains. All rows with the same CDR3 protein become a single entry with the most common DNA and genes. These V and J calls originate from TCRdb's pipeline instead of the authors' own analysis. For this sample there are 250,000 or so distinct CDR3 sequences; roughly 18% appear just once. Roughly 23% of the sample lies in the top ten.

Summary of the overall study and its limitations: The study included only a couple of mild cases, and larger cohorts that include severe cases with pre-infection samples were judged to be necessary. From day 15 to 85, contracting clones showed balanced CD4/CD8 phenotypes, whereas a second wave of clones that expanded from day 15 to 37 leaned towards CD4+. Contracting CD4+ clones were found mainly in CM and EM memory subsets, while CD8+ clones were enriched in EMRA. Some responding clones were detected in pre-infection memory, which suggested that pre-existing cross-reactive memory T cells had joined the SARS-CoV-2 response. Whether the second-wave clones peaking on day 37 were SARS-CoV-2 specific was not confirmed.

This receptor was obtained from a man between 18 and 29 years old who had mild COVID-19 (a few samples of this study predate the infection). The sample titles of this study are shuffled in the database, so cell type and time point are left out; the donor was told from shared clones. The rearrangement combines TRBV4-1 with TRBJ2-2; the central 8 bases match TRBD1. Sequencing used PBMCs or a T cell subset sorted from them (not recorded which). The CDR3 region: CASSQDYGTGTGELFF. The nucleotide sequence reads as follows: TGCGCCAGCAGCCAAGATTATGGGACAGGCACCGGGGAGCTGTTTTTT.